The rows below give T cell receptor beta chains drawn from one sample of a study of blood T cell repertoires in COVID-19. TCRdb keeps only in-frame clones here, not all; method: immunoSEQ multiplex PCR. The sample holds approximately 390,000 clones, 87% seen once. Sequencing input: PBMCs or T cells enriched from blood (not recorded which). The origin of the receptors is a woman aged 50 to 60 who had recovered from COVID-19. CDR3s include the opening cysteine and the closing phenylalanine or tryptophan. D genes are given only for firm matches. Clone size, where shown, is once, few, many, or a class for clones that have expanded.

cdr3_aa: CAWTTSGGEFF; cdr3_nt: TGTGCCTGGACCACTAGCGGGGGGGAGTTCTTC; v_call: TRBV30; d_call: TRBD2; clone_size: -; j_call: TRBJ2-1
cdr3_aa: CASSLANGPNQPQHF; cdr3_nt: TGTGCCAGCAGCTTAGCCAATGGGCCCAATCAGCCCCAGCATTTT; v_call: TRBV7-9; d_call: -; clone_size: -; j_call: TRBJ1-5
cdr3_aa: CASSRRQGGTEAFF; cdr3_nt: TGTGCCAGTAGTAGGAGACAGGGTGGCACTGAAGCTTTCTTT; v_call: TRBV19; d_call: TRBD1; clone_size: -; j_call: TRBJ1-1
cdr3_aa: CSASSESNQPQHF; cdr3_nt: TGCAGTGCTAGTTCTGAGAGCAATCAGCCCCAGCATTTT; v_call: TRBV20-1; d_call: -; clone_size: -; j_call: TRBJ1-5
cdr3_aa: CASSLFSTGVDQPQHF; cdr3_nt: TGTGCCAGCAGCTTGTTCTCGACAGGGGTCGATCAGCCCCAGCATTTT; v_call: TRBV5-6; d_call: TRBD1; clone_size: -; j_call: TRBJ1-5
cdr3_aa: CASSIDRGWDSPLHF; cdr3_nt: TGTGCCAGTAGTATAGACAGGGGCTGGGATTCACCCCTCCACTTT; v_call: TRBV19; d_call: -; clone_size: -; j_call: TRBJ1-6
cdr3_aa: CASSLSQTTGELFF; cdr3_nt: TGTGCCAGCAGCTTGTCCCAGACTACCGGGGAGCTGTTTTTT; v_call: TRBV5-4; d_call: -; clone_size: -; j_call: TRBJ2-2
cdr3_aa: CASSKSPQGELSYEQYF; cdr3_nt: TGTGCCAGCAGCAAAAGCCCCCAAGGGGAACTCTCCTACGAGCAGTACTTC; v_call: TRBV5-4; d_call: -; clone_size: -; j_call: TRBJ2-7
cdr3_aa: CASSLGPNTEAFF; cdr3_nt: TGTGCCAGCAGCTTAGGGCCTAACACTGAAGCTTTCTTT; v_call: TRBV11-3; d_call: -; clone_size: -; j_call: TRBJ1-1
cdr3_aa: CASSLGGLLNTEAFF; cdr3_nt: TGTGCCAGCAGCTTGGGGGGGCTCCTGAACACTGAAGCTTTCTTT; v_call: TRBV11-2; d_call: -; clone_size: -; j_call: TRBJ1-1
cdr3_aa: CASRGTGPTVGYTF; cdr3_nt: TGTGCCAGCAGAGGGACAGGTCCTACAGTTGGCTACACCTTC; v_call: TRBV2; d_call: TRBD1; clone_size: -; j_call: TRBJ1-2
cdr3_aa: CASSPGHEVISGQPQHF; cdr3_nt: TGCGCCAGCAGCCCGGGACATGAAGTCATTTCGGGTCAGCCCCAGCATTTT; v_call: TRBV5-1; d_call: -; clone_size: -; j_call: TRBJ1-5
cdr3_aa: CASSLLGREETQYF; cdr3_nt: TGTGCCAGCAGCTTGTTGGGCAGAGAAGAGACCCAGTACTTC; v_call: TRBV5-4; d_call: -; clone_size: -; j_call: TRBJ2-5
cdr3_aa: CASSVTATNEKLFF; cdr3_nt: TGTGCCAGCAGTGTTACTGCAACTAATGAAAAACTGTTTTTT; v_call: TRBV27; d_call: -; clone_size: -; j_call: TRBJ1-4
cdr3_aa: CASSFDRGHYGYTF; cdr3_nt: TGCGCCAGCAGCTTCGACAGGGGGCATTATGGCTACACCTTC; v_call: TRBV5-1; d_call: TRBD1; clone_size: few; j_call: TRBJ1-2
cdr3_aa: CASSSKTGTANYGYTF; cdr3_nt: TGTGCCAGCAGCTCGAAAACCGGGACAGCTAACTATGGCTACACCTTC; v_call: TRBV5-6; d_call: TRBD1; clone_size: once; j_call: TRBJ1-2
cdr3_aa: CASSRTPASSYEQYF; cdr3_nt: TGTGCCAGCAGTCGGACTCCCGCAAGCTCCTACGAGCAGTACTTC; v_call: TRBV27; d_call: -; clone_size: -; j_call: TRBJ2-7
cdr3_aa: CASSLGSATGFGNTIYF; cdr3_nt: TGTGCCAGCAGCTTAGGTTCGGCAACAGGGTTCGGAAACACCATATATTTT; v_call: TRBV7-9; d_call: -; clone_size: -; j_call: TRBJ1-3
cdr3_aa: CASSYPTKVFF; cdr3_nt: TGTGCCAGCAGTTACCCCACTAAGGTGTTTTTT; v_call: TRBV6-2/TRBV6-3; d_call: -; clone_size: -; j_call: TRBJ2-2
cdr3_aa: CASSLGRPAAGGNEQYF; cdr3_nt: TGCGCCAGCAGCCTGGGACGGCCGGCAGCGGGGGGGAATGAGCAGTACTTC; v_call: TRBV4-3; d_call: TRBD2; clone_size: -; j_call: TRBJ2-7
cdr3_aa: CASSFRFGGESNQPQHF; cdr3_nt: TGTGCCAGCAGTTTTCGGTTTGGAGGGGAGAGCAATCAGCCCCAGCATTTT; v_call: TRBV27; d_call: -; clone_size: -; j_call: TRBJ1-5
cdr3_aa: CASSDRGSTDTQYF; cdr3_nt: TGTGCCAGTAGTGATCGGGGTAGCACAGATACGCAGTATTTT; v_call: TRBV19; d_call: -; clone_size: -; j_call: TRBJ2-3
cdr3_aa: CAISVAGDSYNEQFF; cdr3_nt: TGTGCCATCAGTGTAGCGGGGGACTCCTACAATGAGCAGTTCTTC; v_call: TRBV10-3; d_call: TRBD2; clone_size: -; j_call: TRBJ2-1
cdr3_aa: CASSRSDGNNSPLHF; cdr3_nt: TGTGCCAGCAGCCGCTCAGACGGGAATAATTCACCCCTCCACTTT; v_call: TRBV7-2; d_call: -; clone_size: -; j_call: TRBJ1-6
cdr3_aa: CASSPGQAIFGGYTF; cdr3_nt: TGTGCCAGCAGCCCGGGACAGGCGATTTTCGGTGGCTACACCTTC; v_call: TRBV7-2; d_call: TRBD1; clone_size: -; j_call: TRBJ1-2
cdr3_aa: CASSLEAFNYGYTF; cdr3_nt: TGCGCCAGCAGCTTAGAAGCTTTTAACTATGGCTACACCTTC; v_call: TRBV5-1; d_call: -; clone_size: few; j_call: TRBJ1-2
cdr3_aa: CASGGPSGGDEKLFF; cdr3_nt: TGTGCTAGTGGTGGCCCGTCGGGTGGCGATGAAAAACTGTTTTTT; v_call: TRBV12-5; d_call: -; clone_size: -; j_call: TRBJ1-4
cdr3_aa: CASSQGRGREITW; cdr3_nt: TGTGCCAGCAGCCAAGGCAGGGGGCGCGAGATAACGTGG; v_call: TRBV14; d_call: TRBD1; clone_size: -; j_call: TRBJ1-4
cdr3_aa: CASRIDSYYGYTF; cdr3_nt: TGTGCCAGCAGGATAGACAGCTACTATGGCTACACCTTC; v_call: TRBV2; d_call: -; clone_size: -; j_call: TRBJ1-2
cdr3_aa: CASGGGQPQHF; cdr3_nt: TGCGCCAGCGGCGGGGGCCAGCCCCAGCATTTT; v_call: TRBV4-1; d_call: -; clone_size: -; j_call: TRBJ1-5
cdr3_aa: CASSPTFRDSGNTIYF; cdr3_nt: TGTGCCAGCAGCCCAACTTTCAGGGATTCTGGAAACACCATATATTTT; v_call: TRBV9; d_call: -; clone_size: -; j_call: TRBJ1-3
cdr3_aa: CASSLSQGALVGYGYTF; cdr3_nt: TGTGCCAGCAGCTTATCACAGGGGGCGCTTGTTGGTTATGGCTACACCTTC; v_call: TRBV7-9; d_call: TRBD1; clone_size: few; j_call: TRBJ1-2
cdr3_aa: CATPGGHLSFSNQPQHF; cdr3_nt: TGTGCCACCCCGGGTGGACACCTAAGTTTTAGCAATCAGCCCCAGCATTTT; v_call: TRBV9; d_call: -; clone_size: -; j_call: TRBJ1-5
cdr3_aa: CASRLSQGAFTGELFF; cdr3_nt: TGTGCCAGCCGTCTTTCACAGGGAGCATTCACCGGGGAGCTGTTTTTT; v_call: TRBV2; d_call: -; clone_size: -; j_call: TRBJ2-2
cdr3_aa: CASTRDTNQPQHF; cdr3_nt: TGTGCCAGCACCCGGGACACCAATCAGCCCCAGCATTTT; v_call: TRBV2; d_call: -; clone_size: -; j_call: TRBJ1-5
cdr3_aa: CASSNGGNNQPQHF; cdr3_nt: TGTGCCAGCAGTAATGGGGGGAACAATCAGCCCCAGCATTTT; v_call: TRBV6-5; d_call: -; clone_size: few; j_call: TRBJ1-5
cdr3_aa: CASSWEGAGAYEQYF; cdr3_nt: TGTGCCAGCAGCTGGGAGGGAGCCGGGGCCTACGAGCAGTACTTC; v_call: TRBV7-9; d_call: TRBD2; clone_size: -; j_call: TRBJ2-7
cdr3_aa: CASSPGQGRGDTEAFF; cdr3_nt: TGTGCCAGCAGCCCAGGACAGGGCAGGGGGGACACTGAAGCTTTCTTT; v_call: TRBV7-9; d_call: TRBD1; clone_size: -; j_call: TRBJ1-1
cdr3_aa: CASSLGQGAQHF; cdr3_nt: TGTGCCAGCTCACTAGGACAGGGGGCCCAGCATTTT; v_call: TRBV18; d_call: TRBD1; clone_size: -; j_call: TRBJ1-5
cdr3_aa: CASSLRGYSNQPQHF; cdr3_nt: TGTGCCAGCAGTTTACGCGGATATAGCAATCAGCCCCAGCATTTT; v_call: TRBV28; d_call: -; clone_size: -; j_call: TRBJ1-5
cdr3_aa: CASTERGFGQPQHF; cdr3_nt: TGTGCCAGTACCGAAAGGGGGTTTGGGCAGCCCCAGCATTTT; v_call: TRBV19; d_call: -; clone_size: -; j_call: TRBJ1-5
cdr3_aa: CASSLGNGYGYTF; cdr3_nt: TGTGCCAGCAGCTTAGGCAACGGCTATGGCTACACCTTC; v_call: TRBV7-2; d_call: -; clone_size: -; j_call: TRBJ1-2
cdr3_aa: CSASFPGVDGTQYF; cdr3_nt: TGCAGTGCTAGTTTTCCGGGGGTCGACGGGACCCAGTACTTC; v_call: TRBV20-1; d_call: -; clone_size: few; j_call: TRBJ2-5
cdr3_aa: CASSQRQGGDTGELFF; cdr3_nt: TGCGCCAGCAGCCAACGACAGGGTGGCGACACCGGGGAGCTGTTTTTT; v_call: TRBV4-3; d_call: TRBD1; clone_size: -; j_call: TRBJ2-2
cdr3_aa: CASSFRDRAGGQYF; cdr3_nt: TGTGCCAGCAGTTTCAGGGACAGGGCTGGCGGGCAGTACTTC; v_call: TRBV27; d_call: TRBD1; clone_size: -; j_call: TRBJ2-7
cdr3_aa: CASSLETGLANTGELFF; cdr3_nt: TGTGCCAGCAGCTTAGAAACGGGACTAGCGAACACCGGGGAGCTGTTTTTT; v_call: TRBV11-3; d_call: TRBD2; clone_size: -; j_call: TRBJ2-2
cdr3_aa: CASSTHGPAGGYNEQFF; cdr3_nt: TGTGCCAGCAGTACTCACGGACCGGCGGGGGGTTACAATGAGCAGTTCTTC; v_call: TRBV27; d_call: TRBD2; clone_size: -; j_call: TRBJ2-1
cdr3_aa: CASSVGGSGGNYEQYF; cdr3_nt: TGTGCCAGCAGCGTAGGAGGGAGCGGGGGGAACTACGAGCAGTACTTC; v_call: TRBV9; d_call: TRBD2; clone_size: -; j_call: TRBJ2-7
cdr3_aa: CASSTQGLNTGELFF; cdr3_nt: TGTGCCAGCAGCACACAGGGGTTAAACACCGGGGAGCTGTTTTTT; v_call: TRBV7-2; d_call: TRBD1; clone_size: -; j_call: TRBJ2-2
cdr3_aa: CASSPTGNSGNTIYF; cdr3_nt: TGTGCCAGCAGCCCGACAGGAAACTCTGGAAACACCATATATTTT; v_call: TRBV9; d_call: -; clone_size: -; j_call: TRBJ1-3
cdr3_aa: CASSIQVGGDEQYF; cdr3_nt: TGCGCCAGCAGCATCCAGGTCGGGGGAGACGAGCAGTACTTC; v_call: TRBV5-1; d_call: -; clone_size: few; j_call: TRBJ2-7
cdr3_aa: CSASDLGGTF; cdr3_nt: TGCAGTGCTTCCGACTTAGGGGGCACCTTC; v_call: TRBV20-1; d_call: -; clone_size: few; j_call: TRBJ1-2